Here is one TCR beta chain with its context. What it binds is unknown. The read ends 3 residues shy of where the CDR3 ends; the end is completed using the germline J gene. The repertoire was sequenced with immunoSEQ multiplex PCR; TCRdb's copy has only in-frame clones and lacks some. This listing includes more than 10,000 clones. Recipients received nonmyeloablative bone marrow transplants from related graft donors, with transient mixed chimerism. Unstimulated regulatory T cells (CD4+CD25+CD127-), CD4+CD25- non-regulatory cells, CD4 and CD8 cells were FACS-sorted from thawed PBMCs. The V gene lost 3 bases and the J gene lost 5 bases, with 11 bases spanning the gap. This CDR3 is 14 amino acids long. Germline assignment: CDR1 MGHRA and CDR2 YSYEKL. The record originates from a study of Tregs in tolerant kidney transplant recipients. Study results and caveats: Few patients were studied, so findings need validation in larger groups. The most relevant donor-specific Treg TCRbeta repertoire apparently came from expansion with activated donor B cells. Nucleotide sequences could not be compared across some patients' samples due to primer changes.

The clonotype originates from a human patient who received a combined kidney and bone marrow transplant. Some T cells may possibly be graft donor cells. The rearrangement uses TRBV4-1 and TRBJ2-1; D gene uncertain. The sample was CD8+ T cells from blood (PBMCs), taken 24 months after the transplant. The CDR3 bases that were read are TGCGCCAGCAGCCAGTTCACTAAGAACAATGAG. Its translation is CASSQFTKNNE. The CDR3 as a whole reads CASSQFTKNNEQFF.